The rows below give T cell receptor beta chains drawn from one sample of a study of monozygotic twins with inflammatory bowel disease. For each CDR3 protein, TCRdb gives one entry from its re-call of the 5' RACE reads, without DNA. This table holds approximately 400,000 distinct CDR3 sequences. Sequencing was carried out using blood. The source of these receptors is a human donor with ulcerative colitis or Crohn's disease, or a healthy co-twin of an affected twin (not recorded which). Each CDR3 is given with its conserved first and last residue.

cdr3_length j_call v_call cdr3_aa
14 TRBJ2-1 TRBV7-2 CASKTSGAYNEQFF
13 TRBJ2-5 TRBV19 CASSTRQGETQYF
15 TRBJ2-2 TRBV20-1 CSARVGVKGTGELFF
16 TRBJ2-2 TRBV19 CASSSINRVGTGELFF
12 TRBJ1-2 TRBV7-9 CASSFPADGYTF
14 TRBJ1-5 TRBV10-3 CAISRGWGNQPQHF
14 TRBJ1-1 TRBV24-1 CATSGGRANTEAFF
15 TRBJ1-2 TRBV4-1 CASSQGSQTEHGYTF
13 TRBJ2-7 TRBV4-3 CASSQDPEAKQYF
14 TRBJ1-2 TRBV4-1 CASSSDRGGWGYTF
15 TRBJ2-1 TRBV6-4 CASSISGGSGNEQFF
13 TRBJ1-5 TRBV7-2 CASSPWEAQPQHF
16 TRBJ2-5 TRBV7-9 CASSSVRTASQETQYF
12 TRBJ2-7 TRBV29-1 CSGAGHGGPQYF
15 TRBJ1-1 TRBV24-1 CATSDGTGPLGEAFF
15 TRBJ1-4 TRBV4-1 CASSRQATTNEKLFF
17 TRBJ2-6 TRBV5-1 CASSPDRVGSGANVLTF
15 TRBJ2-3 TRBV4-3 CASSQAGGATDTQYF
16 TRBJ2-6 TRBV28 CASWSGTGTGANVLTF
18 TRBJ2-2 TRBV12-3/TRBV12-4 CASSLSGTGPFLSGELFF
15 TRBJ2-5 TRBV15 CATSRMAGGEETQYF
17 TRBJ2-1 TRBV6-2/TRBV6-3 CASSYPPGGASYNEQFF
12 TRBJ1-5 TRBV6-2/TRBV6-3 CASRDRVSPQHF
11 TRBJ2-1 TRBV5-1 CASSGDRAQIF
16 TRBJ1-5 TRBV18 CASSIDSFYSNQPQHF
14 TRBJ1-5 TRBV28 CASTPTGGGQPQHF
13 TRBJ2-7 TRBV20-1 CSASPRPFYEQYF
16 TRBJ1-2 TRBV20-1 CSARLLRGGASYGYTF
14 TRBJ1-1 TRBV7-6 CASSGTGVSAEAFF
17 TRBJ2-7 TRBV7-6 CASSSREQGTLCYEQYF
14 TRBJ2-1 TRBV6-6 CASSIGAVYNEQFF
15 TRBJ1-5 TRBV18 CASSPGENWAQPQHF
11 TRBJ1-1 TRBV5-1 CASSLQGEAFF
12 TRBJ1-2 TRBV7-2 CASSLVYGGYTF
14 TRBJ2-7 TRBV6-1 CASSEQGRDYEQYF
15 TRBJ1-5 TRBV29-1 CSVDGTGFADQPQHF
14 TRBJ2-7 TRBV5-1 CASSSGLTPYEQYF
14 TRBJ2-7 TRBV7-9 CASGLGTRPYEQYF
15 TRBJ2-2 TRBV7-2 CASSHGWERTGELFF
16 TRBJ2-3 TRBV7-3 CASSIIAGGSTDTQYF
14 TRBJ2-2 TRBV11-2 CASSSPTNTGELFF
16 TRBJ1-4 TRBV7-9 CASARDRGQGNEKLFF
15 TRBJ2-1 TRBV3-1 CASSQGTSGGDEQFF
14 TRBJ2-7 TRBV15 CATSSGGGSYEQYF
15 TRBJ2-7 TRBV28 CASSPIWDTTYEQYF